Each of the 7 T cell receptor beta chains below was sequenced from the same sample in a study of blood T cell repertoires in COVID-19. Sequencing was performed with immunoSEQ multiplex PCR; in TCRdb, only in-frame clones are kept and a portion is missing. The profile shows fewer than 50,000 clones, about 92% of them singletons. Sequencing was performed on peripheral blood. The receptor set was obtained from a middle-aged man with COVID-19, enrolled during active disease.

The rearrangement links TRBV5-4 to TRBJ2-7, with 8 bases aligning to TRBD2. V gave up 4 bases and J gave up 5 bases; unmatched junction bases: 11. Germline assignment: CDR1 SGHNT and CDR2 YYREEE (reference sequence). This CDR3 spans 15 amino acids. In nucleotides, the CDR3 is TGTGCCAGCAGCACCCCGGGACTAGGGGAAGACGAGCAGTACTTC. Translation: CASSTPGLGEDEQYF.

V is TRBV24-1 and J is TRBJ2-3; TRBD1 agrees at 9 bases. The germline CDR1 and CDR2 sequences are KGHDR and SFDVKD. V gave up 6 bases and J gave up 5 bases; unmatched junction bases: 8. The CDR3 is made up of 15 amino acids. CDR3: CATSRGQGTRDTQYF. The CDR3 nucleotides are TGTGCCACCAGTCGGGGACAGGGTACACGAGATACGCAGTATTTT.

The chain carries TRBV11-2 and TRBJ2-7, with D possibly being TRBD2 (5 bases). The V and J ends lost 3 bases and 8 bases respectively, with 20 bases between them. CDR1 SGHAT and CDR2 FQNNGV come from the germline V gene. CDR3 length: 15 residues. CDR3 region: CASSFRGAERGKQYF. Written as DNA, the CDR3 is TGTGCCAGCAGCTTTCGGGGAGCGGAGCGTGGGAAGCAGTACTTC.

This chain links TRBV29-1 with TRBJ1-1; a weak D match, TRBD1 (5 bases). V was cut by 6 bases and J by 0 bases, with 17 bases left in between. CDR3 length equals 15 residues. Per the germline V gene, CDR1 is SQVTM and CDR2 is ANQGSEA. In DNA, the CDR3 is TGCAGCGTGAGCAAGGGGCAGGCCATGAACACTGAAGCTTTCTTT. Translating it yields CSVSKGQAMNTEAFF.

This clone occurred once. The CDR3: CASSFSPGGLYGYTF. The CDR3 coding sequence is TGTGCCAGCAGTTTTTCTCCCGGGGGGCTTTATGGCTACACCTTC. This sequence joins TRBV27 and TRBJ1-2, with a possible D match to TRBD1 (6 bases). The CDR3 sequence is 15 residues long. Trimming took off 3 bases at V and 5 bases at J, with 16 bases between the two ends. Germline CDR1 reads MNHEY; CDR2 reads SMNVEV (reference sequence).

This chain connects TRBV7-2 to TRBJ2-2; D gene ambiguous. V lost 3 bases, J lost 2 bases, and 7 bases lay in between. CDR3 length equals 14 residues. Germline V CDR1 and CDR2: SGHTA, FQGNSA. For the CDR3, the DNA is TGTGCCAGCAGCTTTACAGTTAACACCGGGGAGCTGTTTTTT. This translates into CASSFTVNTGELFF. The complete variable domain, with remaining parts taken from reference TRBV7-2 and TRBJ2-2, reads GAGVSQSPSNKVTEKGKDVELRCDPISGHTALYWYRQSLGQGLEFLIYFQGNSAPDKSGLPSDRFSAERTGGSVSTLTIQRTQQEDSAVYLCASSFTVNTGELFFGEGSRLTVL.

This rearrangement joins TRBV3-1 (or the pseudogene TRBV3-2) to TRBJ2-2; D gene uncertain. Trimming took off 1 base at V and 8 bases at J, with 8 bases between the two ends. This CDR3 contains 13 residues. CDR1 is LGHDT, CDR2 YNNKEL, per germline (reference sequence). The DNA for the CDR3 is TGTGCCAGCAGCCAAGTTTATCAGGGGGAGCTGTTTTTT. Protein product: CASSQVYQGELFF.